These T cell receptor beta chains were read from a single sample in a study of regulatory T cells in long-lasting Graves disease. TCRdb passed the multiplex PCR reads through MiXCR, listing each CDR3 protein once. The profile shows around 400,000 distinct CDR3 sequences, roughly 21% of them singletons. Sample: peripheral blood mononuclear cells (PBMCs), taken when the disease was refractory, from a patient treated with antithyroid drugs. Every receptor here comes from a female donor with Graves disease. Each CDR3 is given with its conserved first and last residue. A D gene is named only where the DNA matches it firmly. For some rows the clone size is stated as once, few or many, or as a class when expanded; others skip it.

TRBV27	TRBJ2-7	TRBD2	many	CASSLGLAGGRSYEQYF	TGTGCCAGCAGTTTAGGACTAGCGGGAGGCCGCTCCTACGAGCAGTACTTC
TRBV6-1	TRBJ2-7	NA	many	CASSDRSLSYEQYF	TGTGCCAGCAGCGACAGAAGCTTATCCTACGAGCAGTACTTC
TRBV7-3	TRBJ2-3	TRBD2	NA	CASSPKRAGAADTQYF	TGTGCCAGCAGCCCAAAGCGGGCGGGAGCTGCAGATACGCAGTATTTT
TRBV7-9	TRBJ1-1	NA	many	CASSTSWNGGTEAFF	TGTGCCAGCAGCACGAGCTGGAACGGGGGCACTGAAGCTTTCTTT
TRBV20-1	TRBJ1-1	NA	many	CSARANTEAFF	TGCAGTGCTAGGGCGAACACTGAAGCTTTCTTT
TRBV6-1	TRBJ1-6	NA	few	CASSRDTNNSPLHF	TGTGCCAGCAGCCGGGACACCAATAATTCACCCCTCCACTTT
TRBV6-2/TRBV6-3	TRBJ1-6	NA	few	CASSSWASPLHF	TGTGCCAGCAGTTCCTGGGCTTCACCCCTCCACTTT
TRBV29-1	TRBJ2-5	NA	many	CSAGRGGSETQYF	TGCAGCGCCGGAAGGGGGGGGTCAGAGACCCAGTACTTC
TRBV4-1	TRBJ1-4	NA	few	CASSLRGGSANEKLFF	TGCGCCAGCAGCCTTAGAGGGGGATCAGCAAATGAAAAACTGTTTTTT
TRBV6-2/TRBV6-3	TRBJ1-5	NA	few	CASSYRGNNQPQHF	TGTGCCAGCAGTTACCGGGGAAACAATCAGCCCCAGCATTTT
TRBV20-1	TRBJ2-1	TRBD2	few	CSARWGLAGEQFF	TGCAGTGCTAGGTGGGGACTAGCGGGTGAGCAGTTCTTC
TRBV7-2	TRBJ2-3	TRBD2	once	CASSSSTSGRVTDTQYF	TGTGCCAGCAGCTCCTCGACTAGCGGGAGGGTCACAGATACGCAGTATTTT
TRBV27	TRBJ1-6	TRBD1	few	CASRGDRGLSSGSPLHF	TGTGCCAGCAGGGGGGACAGGGGGCTTTCATCGGGGTCACCCCTCCACTTT
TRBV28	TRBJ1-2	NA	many	CASSLGVLDGYTF	TGTGCCAGCAGCCTGGGGGTGTTGGATGGCTACACCTTC
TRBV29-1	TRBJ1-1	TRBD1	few	CSVEQGQNTEAFF	TGCAGCGTAGAACAGGGGCAGAACACTGAAGCTTTCTTT
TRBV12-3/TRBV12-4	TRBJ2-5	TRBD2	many	CASSLGTSGSIGETQYF	TGTGCCAGCAGCCTGGGGACTAGCGGGAGTATCGGGGAGACCCAGTACTTC
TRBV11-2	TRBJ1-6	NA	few	CASQTLRANSPLHF	TGTGCCAGCCAGACCCTTAGGGCCAATTCACCCCTCCACTTT
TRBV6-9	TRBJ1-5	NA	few	CASSRQPDQPQHF	TGCGCCAGCAGTCGACAGCCTGACCAGCCCCAGCATTTT
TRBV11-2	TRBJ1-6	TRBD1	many	CASSSPGQDNSPLHF	TGTGCCAGCAGCTCCCCTGGACAGGATAATTCACCCCTCCACTTT
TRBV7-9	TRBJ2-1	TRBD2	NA	CASSLTAGGYNEQFF	TGTGCCAGCAGCTTAACGGCGGGAGGTTACAATGAGCAGTTCTTC
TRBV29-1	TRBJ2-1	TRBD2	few	CTVGGGSYNEQFF	TGCACCGTTGGCGGGGGGTCCTACAATGAGCAGTTCTTC
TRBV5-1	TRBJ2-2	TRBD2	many	CASSLEVAGDRTGELFF	TGCGCCAGCAGCTTGGAGGTAGCGGGAGATCGAACCGGGGAGCTGTTTTTT
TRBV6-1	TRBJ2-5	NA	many	CASNPEAQFLKETQYF	TGTGCCAGCAACCCGGAGGCCCAGTTCCTTAAAGAGACCCAGTACTTC
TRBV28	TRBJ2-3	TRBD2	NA	CASSLPPSKLAGPREDYF	TGTGCCAGCAGTTTACCCCCTTCTAAACTAGCGGGCCCTCGTGAGGATTATTTT
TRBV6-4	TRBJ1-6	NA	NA	CASSYTGQPDSPLHF	TGTGCCAGCAGTTACACCGGACAGCCCGATTCACCCCTCCACTTT
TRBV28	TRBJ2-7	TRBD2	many	CASSSHAGAIIAEQYF	TGTGCCAGCAGTTCCCACGCGGGAGCCATCATAGCCGAGCAGTACTTC
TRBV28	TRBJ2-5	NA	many	CASSPEQGWETQYF	TGTGCCAGCAGTCCGGAACAGGGTTGGGAGACCCAGTACTTC
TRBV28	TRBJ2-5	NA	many	CASSFTQQTQQETQYF	TGTGCCAGCAGTTTTACCCAGCAAACCCAACAAGAGACCCAGTACTTC